Only a few counts were recorded for the clone carrying this T cell receptor beta chain. Every donor contributed roughly 10 milliliters of peripheral blood by blood draw. The sample originates from a study of blood T cells in healthy people across ages. Study overall: The capture of about one barcoded beta molecule per two T cells was achieved by template switching.

Germline CDR1 reads MDHEN; CDR2 reads SYDVKM. The CDR3 totals 15 residues. It was with a sample-barcoded 5' primer and a J-beta primer mix that a second PCR of roughly 7 to 12 cycles was run. A tag from a template-switch adaptor with 12 random nucleotides marked each cDNA molecule. TCRdb called the 5' RACE reads again in MiXCR, with one record for every CDR3 protein. This table holds 1.5 million to 1.9 million distinct CDR3 sequences, approximately 43% found once. The genes are TRBV28 and TRBJ2-7, with 11 bases lining up with TRBD2. The J call may be in error: the DNA end matches TRBJ2-5 better. Material: blood. The receptor was isolated from a woman between 18 and 29 years old in good health. DNA of the CDR3: TGTGCCAGCAGTGCGGGACTAGCGGTGCGGAAGACCCAGTACTTC. It encodes CASSAGLAVRKTQYF.